What follows describes a single T cell receptor beta chain. The antigen is not known. The sample comes from a study of siplizumab effects on memory and regulatory T cells. General observations from the study: Alloreactive sequences traceable to unstimulated CD4+ memory cells were significantly reduced by siplizumab. The naive T cell population seemed more diverse than memory cells and seemed a major contributor to the alloresponse.

Some clones are missing from TCRdb's copy, which holds only in-frame ones; the method was immunoSEQ multiplex PCR. The sample holds 99,000 or so clones, approximately 94% seen once. The germline gives CDR1 SGHRS, CDR2 YFSETQ. The CDR3 is made up of 14 amino acids. Trimming removed 3 bases from V and 5 bases from J, with 12 bases in between. The chain links TRBV5-1 to TRBJ2-1; D might be TRBD1 or TRBD2, each matching 5 bases. Sequencing was performed on CD4+ T cells sorted from blood. This clonotype originated in a human donor in good health. CDR3 in DNA: TGCGCCAGCAGCTCGTCGGGGCCCGACAATGAGCAGTTCTTC. Amino acid sequence: CASSSSGPDNEQFF.